These T cell receptor beta chains were read from a single sample in a study of PD-1 blockade in classical Hodgkin lymphoma. Libraries were prepared by immunoSEQ multiplex PCR; TCRdb keeps only in-frame clonotypes and omits some of them. The data show about 36,000 clones, with 69% seen just once and roughly an eighth held by the top ten. Sequenced material: peripheral blood mononuclear cells (PBMCs), taken before the second cycle of nivolumab. These receptors originate from a human donor with classical Hodgkin lymphoma. Each CDR3 is given with its conserved first and last residue. A D gene is named only where the DNA matches it firmly. A row's size may be missing; if present it is once, few, many or a size class.

clone size | J gene | D gene | V gene | CDR3 protein | CDR3 DNA
. | TRBJ1-2 | . | TRBV21-1 | CASSKAEPGRNYGYTF | TGTGCCAGCAGCAAAGCTGAACCAGGGCGTAACTATGGCTACACCTTC
. | TRBJ1-2 | . | TRBV6-5 | CASSYSSREGYTF | TGTGCCAGCAGTTACTCGAGTCGAGAGGGCTACACCTTC
. | TRBJ2-3 | TRBD2 | TRBV4-2 | CASSQELAGVTDTQYF | TGTGCCAGCAGCCAAGAACTAGCGGGAGTGACAGATACGCAGTATTTT
few | TRBJ1-4 | . | TRBV18 | CASSPRRTSSNEKLFF | TGTGCCAGCTCACCAAGAAGGACGTCGTCTAATGAAAAACTGTTTTTT
. | TRBJ2-2 | TRBD2 | TRBV9 | CASSAPRDYNTGELFF | TGTGCCAGCAGCGCGCCCCGGGACTATAACACCGGGGAGCTGTTTTTT
. | TRBJ1-4 | TRBD1 | TRBV5-4 | CASSQTGNNEKLFF | TGTGCCAGCAGCCAGACAGGGAATAATGAAAAACTGTTTTTT
. | TRBJ1-1 | . | TRBV6-6 | CASIEGYTEAFF | TGTGCCAGCATTGAGGGTTACACTGAAGCTTTCTTT
. | TRBJ2-7 | TRBD1 | TRBV6-1 | CASIRFPGQGNEQYF | TGTGCCAGCATCAGGTTCCCGGGACAGGGGAACGAGCAGTACTTC
. | TRBJ2-1 | . | TRBV7-9 | CASSLFIGRQANNEQFF | TGTGCCAGCAGCTTATTTATCGGGAGACAGGCGAACAATGAGCAGTTCTTC
. | TRBJ2-7 | . | TRBV14 | CASSRAAEQYF | TGTGCCAGCAGCCGGGCAGCAGAGCAGTACTTC
. | TRBJ2-3 | . | TRBV10-3 | CAISDRVDTQYF | TGTGCCATCAGTGATCGGGTAGATACGCAGTATTTT
. | TRBJ1-1 | . | TRBV7-7 | CASSLSLNTEAFF | TGTGCCAGCAGCCTCTCCTTGAACACTGAAGCTTTCTTT
. | TRBJ2-7 | . | TRBV5-3 | CARSLLAISSYEQYF | TGTGCCAGAAGCTTGTTAGCCATTAGCTCCTACGAGCAGTACTTC
. | TRBJ1-3 | . | TRBV7-9 | CASSLARSVSF | TGTGCCAGCAGCTTAGCGCGATCAGTATCATTT
. | TRBJ2-1 | . | TRBV14 | CASSHRLVWGSYNEQFF | TGTGCCAGCAGCCACCGACTAGTATGGGGCTCCTACAATGAGCAGTTCTTC
few | TRBJ2-5 | . | TRBV28 | CASSPPQETQYF | TGTGCCAGCAGTCCGCCCCAAGAGACCCAGTACTTC
. | TRBJ2-7 | . | TRBV4-2 | CASSPSGDNSYEQYF | TGTGCCAGCAGCCCATCGGGAGACAACTCCTACGAGCAGTACTTC
. | TRBJ2-2 | TRBD2 | TRBV7-2 | CASRMEAGNLILGTGELFF | TGTGCCAGCAGAATGGAAGCGGGGAACCTTATTCTGGGAACCGGGGAGCTGTTTTTT
. | TRBJ1-1 | TRBD1 | TRBV6-1 | CASSRGLESTEAFF | TGTGCCAGCAGTAGGGGGCTTGAGAGCACTGAAGCTTTCTTT
. | TRBJ2-1 | TRBD2 | TRBV15 | CATSRDTSGGASSEQFF | TGTGCCACCAGCAGAGACACTAGCGGGGGGGCCTCAAGTGAGCAGTTCTTC
. | TRBJ2-2 | TRBD1 | TRBV2 | CASSLQGINTGELFF | TGTGCCAGCAGTCTACAGGGGATTAACACCGGGGAGCTGTTTTTT
. | TRBJ2-7 | TRBD1 | TRBV7-2 | CASSNDRVPSYEQYF | TGTGCCAGCAGCAACGACAGGGTGCCTTCCTACGAGCAGTACTTC
. | TRBJ2-7 | TRBD2 | TRBV28 | CASSLATGTSSLYEQYF | TGTGCCAGCAGTTTGGCGACCGGGACTAGCTCTCTCTACGAGCAGTACTTC
few | TRBJ1-4 | . | TRBV7-2 | CASSLVGRVANEKLFF | TGTGCCAGCAGCTTAGTAGGGAGGGTAGCTAATGAAAAACTGTTTTTT
. | TRBJ2-5 | . | TRBV11-3 | CASSLVGSGALGTQYF | TGTGCCAGCAGCTTAGTTGGTAGCGGAGCCTTGGGGACCCAGTACTTC
few | TRBJ1-5 | TRBD1 | TRBV2 | CASEEQGLSNQPQHF | TGTGCCAGCGAAGAACAGGGGCTTAGCAATCAGCCCCAGCATTTT
. | TRBJ1-5 | TRBD1 | TRBV19 | CASSVDREATYSNQPQHF | TGTGCCAGTAGTGTGGACAGGGAGGCGACTTATAGCAATCAGCCCCAGCATTTT
many | TRBJ2-7 | . | TRBV4-2 | CASSQVPYEQYF | TGTGCCAGCAGCCAAGTTCCCTACGAGCAGTACTTC
. | TRBJ2-2 | . | TRBV5-4 | CASSLLQSTGELFF | TGTGCCAGCAGCTTGCTCCAGAGCACCGGGGAGCTGTTTTTT
. | TRBJ2-1 | TRBD2 | TRBV5-4 | CASSLVRLAGGEQFF | TGTGCCAGCAGCTTGGTTCGGCTAGCCGGGGGGGAGCAGTTCTTC
. | TRBJ1-2 | . | TRBV6-5 | CASSYGGIYGYTF | TGTGCCAGCAGTTACGGGGGGATCTATGGCTACACCTTC